This T cell receptor (beta chain) was recovered during a study of blood T cell repertoires in COVID-19. The CDR3 consists of 14 residues. Unmatched junction bases numbered 6, after V lost 4 bases and J lost 7 bases. Germline lookup yields CDR1 SGHRS and CDR2 YFSETQ. TCRdb's table, derived via immunoSEQ multiplex PCR, lists solely in-frame clones and lacks some. The repertoire includes 250,000 to 350,000 clones, approximately 85% of them detected once, and under 2% sits in the top ten. Specimen: peripheral blood. This chain uses TRBV5-1 with TRBJ1-1; TRBD1 aligns across 11 bases. This receptor was obtained from a woman in her forties or fifties with acute or convalescent COVID-19. CDR3 loop: CASSTDRGRFEAFF. The CDR3 DNA sequence: TGCGCCAGCAGCACGGACAGGGGGCGCTTTGAAGCTTTCTTT.